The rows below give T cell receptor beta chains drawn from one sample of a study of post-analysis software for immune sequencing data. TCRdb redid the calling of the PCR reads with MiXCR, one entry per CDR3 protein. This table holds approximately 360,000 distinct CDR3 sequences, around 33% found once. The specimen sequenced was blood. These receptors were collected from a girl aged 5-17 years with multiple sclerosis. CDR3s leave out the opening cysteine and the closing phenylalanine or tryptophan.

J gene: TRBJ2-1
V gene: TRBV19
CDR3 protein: ASIERQGNNEQF

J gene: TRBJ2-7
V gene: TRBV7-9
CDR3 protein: ASSPGTGGAHYEQY

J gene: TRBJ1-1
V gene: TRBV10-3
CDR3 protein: AISGSGGGTTEAF

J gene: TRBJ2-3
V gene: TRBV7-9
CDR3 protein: ASSLDRGQADTQY

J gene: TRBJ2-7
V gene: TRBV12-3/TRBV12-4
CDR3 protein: ASSPTSYYEQY

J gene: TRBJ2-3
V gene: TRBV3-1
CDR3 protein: ASSRTSGGTQY

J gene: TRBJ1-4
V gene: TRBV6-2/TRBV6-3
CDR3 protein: ASSSTGEKLF

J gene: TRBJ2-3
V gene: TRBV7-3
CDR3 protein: ASSSRPKDTQY

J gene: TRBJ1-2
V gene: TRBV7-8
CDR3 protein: ASSLGTGRGSGYT

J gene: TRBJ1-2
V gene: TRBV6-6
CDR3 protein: ASSSTEQSYGYT

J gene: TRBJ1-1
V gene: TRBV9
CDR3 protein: ASSVGLIPGGNTEAF

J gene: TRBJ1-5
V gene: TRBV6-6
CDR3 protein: ASSLARPNSNQPQH

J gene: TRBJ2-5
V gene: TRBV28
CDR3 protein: ASSLLFQETQY

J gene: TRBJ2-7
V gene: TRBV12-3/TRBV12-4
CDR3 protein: ASSRTGEKQY

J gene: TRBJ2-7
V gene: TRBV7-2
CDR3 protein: ASRYGTSGYEQY

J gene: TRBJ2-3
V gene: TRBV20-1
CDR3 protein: SANGGPIDTQY

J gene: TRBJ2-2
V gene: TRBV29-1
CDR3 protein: SVEGQGPGELF

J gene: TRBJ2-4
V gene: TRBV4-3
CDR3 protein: ASSRTSGGAGNIQY

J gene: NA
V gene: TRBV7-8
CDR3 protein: ASSLGGTLYEQY

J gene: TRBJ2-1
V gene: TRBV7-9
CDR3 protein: ASSPGMGEQF

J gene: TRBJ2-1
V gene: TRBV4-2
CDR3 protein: ASSQVWAGSEQF

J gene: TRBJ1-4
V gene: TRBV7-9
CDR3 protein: ASSLGNSNEKLF

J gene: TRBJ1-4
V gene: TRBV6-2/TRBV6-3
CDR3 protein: ASSLDTYDGDEKLF

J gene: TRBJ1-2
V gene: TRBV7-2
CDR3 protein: ASSQIQGSNYGYT

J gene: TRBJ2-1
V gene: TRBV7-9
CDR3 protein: ASSLLSGVVGHEQF

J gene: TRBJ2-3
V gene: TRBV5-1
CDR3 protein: ASSLGSGVSADTQY

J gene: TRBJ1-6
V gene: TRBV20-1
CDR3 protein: SARTGPNSPLH

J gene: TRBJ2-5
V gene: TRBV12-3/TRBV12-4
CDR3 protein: TSSPGLAGTSQETQY

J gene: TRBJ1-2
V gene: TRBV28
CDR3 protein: ASTGVNYGYT

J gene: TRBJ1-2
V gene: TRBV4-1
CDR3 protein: ASSQDSEQFYGYT

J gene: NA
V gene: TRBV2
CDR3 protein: ASSEDIYEQY

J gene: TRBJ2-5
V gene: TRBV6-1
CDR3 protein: ASSENRLQETQY